This entry lists 10 T cell receptor beta chains sequenced from one sample in a study of OX40 agonist ivuxolimab in advanced cancers. Sequencing used immunoSEQ multiplex PCR; TCRdb keeps in-frame clones, though not all of them. The table lists 45,000 to 65,000 clones, around 87% of them singletons. Here the sequenced sample was CD4+ or CD8+ T cells sorted from blood, taken in a trial of the OX40 agonist ivuxolimab. The receptors come from an adult with an advanced solid tumor such as melanoma, head and neck, liver or kidney cancer.

The chain carries TRBV4-2 and TRBJ2-2; 7 bases match TRBD1. V was clipped by 3 bases and J by 0 bases; unmatched bases: 7. CDR3 size: 17 residues. The germline V gene has CDR1 LGHNA and CDR2 YNFKEQ. CDR3 DNA sequence: TGTGCCAGCAGCCAGGTGAGGACAGGACCGAACACCGGGGAGCTGTTTTTT. Amino acid sequence: CASSQVRTGPNTGELFF.

J is TRBJ2-2 and V is TRBV5-4; the D gene is possibly TRBD1 (6 bases). The V end was cut by 4 bases, the J end by 1 base, with 14 bases between. Germline CDR1 and CDR2: SGHNT and YYREEE (reference sequence). This CDR3 is built from 16 residues. The DNA of the CDR3 is TGTGCCAGCAGCCGGACGGACAGAAGGAACACCGGGGAGCTGTTTTTT. Its protein product is CASSRTDRRNTGELFF.

The V gene is TRBV18, the J gene TRBJ1-5; D is undetermined. CDR3 length equals 15 residues. V was pared by 3 bases and J by 2 bases, with 11 bases between. Germline V CDR1 and CDR2: KGHSH, LQKENI. DNA for the CDR3: TGTGCCAGCTCACCCCTCCGTGAAGGCAATCAGCCCCAGCATTTT. Its translation is CASSPLREGNQPQHF.

CDR3 DNA: TGCGCCAGCAGGCCCAGGGAGGATTCCGAGCAGTACTTC. It codes for CASRPREDSEQYF. The chain uses TRBV5-1 and TRBJ2-7, with a weak D call TRBD2 (6 bases). The V and J ends lost 5 bases and 6 bases respectively, with 15 bases between them. Germline V CDR1 and CDR2: SGHRS, YFSETQ. The CDR3 has 13 amino acids.

V gene TRBV7-2 combines with J gene TRBJ2-7; possibly TRBD2 for D (5 bases). V was pared by 4 bases and J by 2 bases, with 12 bases between. Germline V gene lookup returns CDR1 SGHTA and CDR2 FQGNSA. This CDR3 is 14 amino acids long. CDR3: CASSSPGFPYEQYV. The CDR3 nucleotides are TGTGCCAGCAGCTCCCCGGGGTTCCCCTACGAGCAGTACGTC.

V and J are TRBV21-1 and TRBJ2-1; the D call TRBD2 from the table was never checked on the DNA. TRBV21-1 is annotated as a pseudogene. The CDR3 sequence is 16 residues long. The CDR3 DNA follows: TGTGCCAGCAGCAAAAAGAGGTACCTGATCTACAATGAGCAGTTCTTC. It translates to CASSKKRYLIYNEQFF.

This sequence joins TRBV27 and TRBJ1-6; no reliable D call. CDR3 size: 13 residues. Germline V gene data show CDR1 as MNHEY and CDR2 as SMNVEV (reference sequence). The V gene lost 2 bases and the J gene lost 10 bases, with 9 bases spanning the gap. The CDR3 loop is CASSLNFRSPLHF. DNA of the CDR3: TGTGCCAGCAGTTTAAACTTTCGATCACCCCTCCACTTT.

This clone was counted a few times. This chain links TRBV29-1 with TRBJ1-1; the match to TRBD1 covers 7 bases. V shed 6 bases, J shed 1 base, and the junction held 5 bases outside the gene matches. This CDR3 comprises 13 residues. Germline V CDR1 and CDR2: SQVTM, ANQGSEA. In DNA, the CDR3 is TGCAGCGTCCCGGGACAGCAGAACACTGAAGCTTTCTTT. This gives the protein CSVPGQQNTEAFF.

CDR3 nucleotides: TGTGCCAGCAGTACCGGGACAGGCCCGTGGGAGACCCAGTACTTC. Amino acid sequence: CASSTGTGPWETQYF. This sequence joins TRBV6-1 and TRBJ2-5, with TRBD1 matching over 8 bases. The V gene end was trimmed by 5 bases and the J gene end by 5 bases; junction bases not matched to a gene: 10. Germline CDR1 is MNHNS and CDR2 is SASEGT. This CDR3 comprises 15 residues.

The rearrangement uses TRBV6-6 and TRBJ1-3; 7 bases align to TRBD1. The CDR3 is 14 residues long. Germline V lookup: CDR1 MNHNY, CDR2 SVGAGI (reference sequence). J lost 7 bases, V lost 10 bases, and 13 bases had no gene match. CDR3 bases: TGTGCCACGAAGGAACAGGGGATTTGGAACACCATATATTTT. It yields the protein CATKEQGIWNTIYF.